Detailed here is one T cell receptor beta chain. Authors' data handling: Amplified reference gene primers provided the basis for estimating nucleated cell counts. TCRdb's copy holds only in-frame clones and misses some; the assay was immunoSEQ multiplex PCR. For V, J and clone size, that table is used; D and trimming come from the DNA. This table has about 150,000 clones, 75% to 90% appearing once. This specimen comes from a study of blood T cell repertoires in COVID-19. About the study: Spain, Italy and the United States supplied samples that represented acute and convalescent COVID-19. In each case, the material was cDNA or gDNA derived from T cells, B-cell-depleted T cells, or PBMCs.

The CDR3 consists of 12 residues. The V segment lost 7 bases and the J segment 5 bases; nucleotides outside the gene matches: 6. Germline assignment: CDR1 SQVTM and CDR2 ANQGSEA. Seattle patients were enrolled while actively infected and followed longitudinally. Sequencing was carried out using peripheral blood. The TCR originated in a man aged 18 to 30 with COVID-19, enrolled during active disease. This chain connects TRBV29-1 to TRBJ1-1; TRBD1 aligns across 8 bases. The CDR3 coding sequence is TGCAGCGCTGACAGGGGTCGGACTGAAGCTTTCTTT. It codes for CSADRGRTEAFF.